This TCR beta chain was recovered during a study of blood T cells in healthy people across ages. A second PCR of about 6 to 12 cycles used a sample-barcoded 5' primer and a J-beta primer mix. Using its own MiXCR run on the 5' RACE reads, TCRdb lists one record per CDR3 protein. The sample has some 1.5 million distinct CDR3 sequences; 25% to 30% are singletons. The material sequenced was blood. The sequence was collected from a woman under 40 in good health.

The CDR3 DNA reads as TGCGCCAGCAGCCCGATAGGGACTAGCGGGGGTGAGCAGTTCTTC. Translation: CASSPIGTSGGEQFF. The chain combines TRBV5-1 with TRBJ2-1; 14 bases are shared with TRBD2. CDR1 SGHRS and CDR2 YFSETQ come from the germline V gene. The V segment lost 4 bases and the J segment 9 bases; nucleotides outside the gene matches: 6. The CDR3 length is 15 residues.